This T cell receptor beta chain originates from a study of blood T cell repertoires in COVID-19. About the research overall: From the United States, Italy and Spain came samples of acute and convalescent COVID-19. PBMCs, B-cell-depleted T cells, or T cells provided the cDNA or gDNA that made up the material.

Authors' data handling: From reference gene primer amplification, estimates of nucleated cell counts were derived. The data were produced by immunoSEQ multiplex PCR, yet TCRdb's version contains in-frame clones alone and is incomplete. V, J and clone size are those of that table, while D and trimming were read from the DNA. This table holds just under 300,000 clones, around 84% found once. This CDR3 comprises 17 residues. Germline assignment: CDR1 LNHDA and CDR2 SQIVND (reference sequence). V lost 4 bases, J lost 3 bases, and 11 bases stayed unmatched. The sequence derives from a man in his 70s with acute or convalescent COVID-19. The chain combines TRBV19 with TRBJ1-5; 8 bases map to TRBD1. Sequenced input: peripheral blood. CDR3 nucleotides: TGTGCCAGTAGTACCAGATCGGGACAGGCGAACAATCAGCCCCAGCATTTT. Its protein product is CASSTRSGQANNQPQHF.